Detailed here is one TCR beta chain. Its specificity is not known. The entry originates in a study of T cells after yellow fever vaccination. Study findings and constraints: Weaker overall was a secondary response that nonetheless peaked faster, on day 5 versus 15. FACS-sorted repertoires might harbor abundant contaminating clonotypes from the bulk population. Once the booster was given, most primary-vaccination clones reappeared, at approximately 97% for CD4 and roughly 85% for CD8.

TCRdb itself ran the 5' RACE reads through MiXCR, one entry per CDR3 protein. The profile covers 500,000 to 650,000 distinct CDR3 sequences, with 10% to 15% appearing a single time and around 14% taken by the ten largest. The V gene lost 2 bases and the J gene lost 5 bases, with 4 bases spanning the gap. Germline lookup yields CDR1 LGHDT and CDR2 YNNKEL (reference sequence). This CDR3 region has 13 residues. The input for sequencing was PBMCs, taken on the day of the yellow fever booster vaccination. The chain joins TRBV3-1 to TRBJ1-6; D unresolved. This receptor was obtained from a man aged 25-40 years who received the YFV17D yellow fever vaccine. In DNA, the CDR3 is TGTGCCAGCAGCCAACTCGATAATTCACCCCTCCACTTT. Translated: CASSQLDNSPLHF.